This paragraph reports one TCR beta chain. Its antigen is not identified. This entry belongs to a study of blood T cells in healthy people across ages. Background on the study: About one barcoded TCR beta cDNA was captured per two T cells.

Looked up from germline, CDR1 is LGHDT and CDR2 is YNNKEL (reference sequence). The CDR3 covers 16 residues. V lost 2 bases to trimming and J lost 3 bases, with 14 bases between them. Study-level points and caveats: Comparison with aged donors showed that long-lived donors had more naive CD4+ cells and higher diversity.

A second about 7 to 12 cycle PCR used barcoded and J-beta primers. Every sample produced at least 3 million CDR3-containing paired-end reads. TCRdb called the 5' RACE reads again in MiXCR, with one record for every CDR3 protein. The repertoire holds 700,000 or so distinct CDR3 sequences, around 43% seen once, with roughly 30% in the top ten. This receptor was taken from a man older than 75 in good health. The specimen was blood. The rearrangement uses TRBV3-1 and TRBJ2-1; tentatively, D is TRBD2 (6 bases). This chain's CDR3 is CASSQIPGVVYNEQFF. The CDR3 nucleotides are TGTGCCAGCAGCCAAATACCGGGAGTAGTCTACAATGAGCAGTTCTTC.